Below are 14 T cell receptor beta chains sequenced from a single sample in a study of cytotoxic CD8 clonotypes in ibrutinib-treated CLL. Libraries were prepared by immunoSEQ multiplex PCR; TCRdb keeps only in-frame clonotypes and omits some of them. Of roughly 51,000 clones in the sample, roughly 50% were seen once. Sample: PBMCs, taken after 12 months of ibrutinib treatment. The receptors originated from a human donor with chronic lymphocytic leukemia.

V is TRBV7-6 and J is TRBJ2-5, with 7 nucleotides matching TRBD1. V gave up 5 bases and J gave up 4 bases; unmatched junction bases: 13. The CDR3 length is 16 residues. Germline V lookup: CDR1 SGHVS, CDR2 FNYEAQ. CDR3 sequence (DNA): TGTGCCAGCAGCCCGAGACAGGGTGAACGTGGAGAGACCCAGTACTTC. Translating it yields CASSPRQGERGETQYF. Using reference TRBV7-6 and TRBJ2-5 for the parts outside the CDR3, the full variable domain is GAGVSQSPRYKVTKRGQDVALRCDPISGHVSLYWYRQALGQGPEFLTYFNYEAQQDKSGLPNDRFSAERPEGSISTLTIQRTEQRDSAMYRCASSPRQGERGETQYFGPGTRLLVL.

CDR3 in DNA: TGTGCCAGCACTCCTGCGGGGAGCAATCAGCCCCAGCATTTT. As protein: CASTPAGSNQPQHF. The chain has TRBV28 and TRBJ1-5; D gene uncertain. The CDR3 length is 14 residues. Germline assignment: CDR1 MDHEN and CDR2 SYDVKM. V lost 7 bases and J lost 1, with 11 bases in between. The full variable domain, its missing parts supplied by reference TRBV28 and TRBJ1-5, is DVKVTQSSRYLVKRTGEKVFLECVQDMDHENMFWYRQDPGLGLRLIYFSYDVKMKEKGDIPEGYSVSREKKERFSLILESASTNQTSMYLCASTPAGSNQPQHFGDGTRLSIL.

The CDR3 region has the DNA TGCGCCAGCAGCTTCCAGGGGTTCGAGCAGTACTTC. Amino acid sequence: CASSFQGFEQYF. This chain uses TRBV5-1 with TRBJ2-7; a weak D match, TRBD1 (6 bases). V dropped 2 bases and J dropped 6 bases, with 9 bases sitting between them. CDR1 is SGHRS and CDR2 is YFSETQ in the germline V gene. The CDR3 is 12 amino acids.

The chain combines TRBV27 with TRBJ2-1, with D unresolved. The CDR3 covers 15 residues. Trimming cost V 6 bases and J 4 bases, with 16 bases left between them. CDR1 is MNHEY and CDR2 is SMNVEV in the germline V gene (reference sequence). The CDR3 DNA reads as TGTGCCAGCAGATTACTCGCTGCATCATACAATGAGCAGTTCTTC. This encodes CASRLLAASYNEQFF.

The genes are TRBV7-9 and TRBJ1-5; 9 bases agree with TRBD1. From germline, CDR1 is SEHNR and CDR2 FQNEAQ (reference sequence). This CDR3 region has 14 residues. Unmatched junction bases numbered 4, after V lost 5 bases and J lost 5 bases. CDR3 in amino acids: CASSKGQGDQPQHF. The CDR3 DNA sequence: TGTGCCAGCAGCAAGGGACAGGGCGATCAGCCCCAGCATTTT.

The chain links TRBV9 to TRBJ2-1; maybe TRBD2 (6 bases). Germline V gene data show CDR1 as SGDLS and CDR2 as YYNGEE. The CDR3 loop spans 15 amino acids. V shed 4 bases and J shed 0 bases, with 11 bases lying between them. The CDR3 protein is CASSFSGSSYNEQFF. CDR3 nucleotide sequence: TGTGCCAGCAGCTTTAGCGGAAGCTCCTACAATGAGCAGTTCTTC.

Of note for this clone: Germline is not matched at one junction end, which may reflect a read error. The chain couples TRBV28 to TRBJ2-3, with D possibly TRBD2 on 7 matching bases. CDR1 and CDR2 from the germline V gene are MDHEN and SYDVKM. This CDR3 contains 12 residues. The CDR3, as DNA: TGCGCTTTGCGGGGGCCCACAGATACGCAGTATTTT. Residues: CALRGPTDTQYF.

Here the CDR3 reads CSGEVAGGLDEQFF. The CDR3 DNA reads TGCAGCGGTGAGGTGGCGGGAGGCCTCGATGAGCAGTTCTTC. The V call is TRBV29-1, the J call TRBJ2-1; 8 nucleotides align to TRBD2. This CDR3 has 14 residues. Germline CDR1 is SQVTM and CDR2 is ANQGSEA. The ends lost 7 bases at V and 8 bases at J; junction bases unmatched: 13.

This chain joins TRBV15 and TRBJ2-7; TRBD2 might be the D (5 bases). With 0 bases removed from V and 1 base from J, the gap between germline ends came to 13 bases. The V gene's germline CDR1 is LNHNV and CDR2 YYDKDF (reference sequence). The CDR3 is made up of 16 amino acids. The CDR3 nucleotides read TGTGCCACCAGCAGAGATCCCGGACTGGATTCCTACGAGCAGTACTTC. This encodes CATSRDPGLDSYEQYF.

This clone was detected only a few times. J is TRBJ2-5 and V is TRBV4-2, with D tentatively TRBD2 (5 bases). V shed 4 bases and J shed 1 base, with 10 bases lying between them. Germline V gives CDR1 LGHNA, CDR2 YNFKEQ. CDR3 length equals 14 residues. This CDR3 reads CASSPRTVQETQYF. For the CDR3, the DNA is TGTGCCAGCAGCCCCCGGACTGTCCAAGAGACCCAGTACTTC.

The V call is TRBV19, the J call TRBJ1-4; D uncertain. V was trimmed by 7 bases and J by 1 base, leaving 10 bases between them. The germline V gene encodes CDR1 LNHDA and CDR2 SQIVND (reference sequence). The CDR3 contains 14 residues. The CDR3 is CASMQPLTNEKLFF. As DNA, the CDR3 is TGTGCCAGTATGCAGCCCTTAACTAATGAAAAACTGTTTTTT.

The chain is built from TRBV9 and TRBJ1-4; TRBD1 might be the D (6 bases). The germline V gene encodes CDR1 SGDLS and CDR2 YYNGEE. Trimming took off 3 bases at V and 1 base at J, with 7 bases between the two ends. CDR3 length: 14 residues. CDR3 residues: CASSAGVTNEKLFF. CDR3 DNA sequence: TGTGCCAGCAGCGCAGGGGTAACTAATGAAAAACTGTTTTTT.

The chain recombines TRBV5-4 with TRBJ2-3; D might be TRBD2 (6 bases). CDR1 is SGHNT, CDR2 YYREEE, per germline (reference sequence). This CDR3 comprises 16 residues. Trimming shortened V by 3 bases and J by 4 bases, and 18 bases separated the two germline ends. Written as DNA, the CDR3 is TGTGCCAGCAGCTCCCCTAAACGGGAGTTCTCAGATACGCAGTATTTT. Translating it yields CASSSPKREFSDTQYF.

V usage is TRBV7-3 and J usage is TRBJ2-7; 8 nucleotides align to TRBD1. Per the germline V gene, CDR1 is SGHTA and CDR2 is FQGTGA. V shed 2 bases, J shed 4 bases, and the junction held 1 base outside the gene matches. This CDR3 is 13 amino acids long. CDR3 in amino acids: CASSLQGAYEQYF. The CDR3 nucleotides are TGTGCCAGCAGCTTACAGGGGGCTTACGAGCAGTACTTC. Full variable domain (rest looked up from reference TRBV7-3 and TRBJ2-7): GAGVSQTPSNKVTEKGKYVELRCDPISGHTALYWYRQSLGQGPEFLIYFQGTGAADDSGLPNDRFFAVRPEGSVSTLKIQRTERGDSAVYLCASSLQGAYEQYFGPGTRLTVT.